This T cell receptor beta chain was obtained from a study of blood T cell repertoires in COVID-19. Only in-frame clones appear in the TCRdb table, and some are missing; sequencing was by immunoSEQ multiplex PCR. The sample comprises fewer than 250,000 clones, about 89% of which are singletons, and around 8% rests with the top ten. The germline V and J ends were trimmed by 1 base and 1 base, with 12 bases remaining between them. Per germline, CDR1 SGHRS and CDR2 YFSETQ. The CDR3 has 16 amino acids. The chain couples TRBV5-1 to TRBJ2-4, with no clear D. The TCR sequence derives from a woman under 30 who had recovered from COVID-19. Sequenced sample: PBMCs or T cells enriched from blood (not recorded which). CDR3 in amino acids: CASSLNRLEAKNIQYF. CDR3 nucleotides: TGCGCCAGCAGCTTGAATCGGCTGGAGGCCAAAAACATTCAGTACTTC.